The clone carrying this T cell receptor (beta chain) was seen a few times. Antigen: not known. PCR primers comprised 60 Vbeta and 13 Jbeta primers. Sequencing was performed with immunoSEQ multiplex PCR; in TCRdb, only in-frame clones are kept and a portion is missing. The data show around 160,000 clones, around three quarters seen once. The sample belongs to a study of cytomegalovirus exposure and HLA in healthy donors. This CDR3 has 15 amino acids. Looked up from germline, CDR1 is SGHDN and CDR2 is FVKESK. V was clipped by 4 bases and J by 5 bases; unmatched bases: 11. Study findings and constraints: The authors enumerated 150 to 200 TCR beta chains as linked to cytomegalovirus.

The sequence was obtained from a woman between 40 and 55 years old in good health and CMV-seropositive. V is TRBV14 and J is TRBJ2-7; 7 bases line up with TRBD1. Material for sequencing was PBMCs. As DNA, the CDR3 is TGTGCCAGCAGCCCGTGCTCTACTACAGGGGACGAGCAGTACTTC. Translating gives CASSPCSTTGDEQYF.